A single sample is the source of the 31 T cell receptor beta chains below, sequenced in a study of vaccination and CD4 T cells after COVID-19. Stated treatment: roughly 10-day PBMC culture with coronavirus spike peptide pools or control peptides (ViraFEST assay). The Oncomine TCR Beta short-read assay sequenced DNA from cultured CD4+ T cells. TCRdb itself ran the PCR reads through MiXCR, one entry per CDR3 protein. The data contain 3,500 to 5,000 distinct CDR3 sequences, roughly a fifth of them singletons. Antigens for these TCRs are unknown. The sequenced sample was CD4+ T cells from blood, cultured in vitro. The source is a human donor who had recovered from COVID-19.

In its sample, this clonotype ranks as medium-sized. The chain recombines TRBV12-3 or TRBV12-4 with TRBJ1-3; TRBD1 agrees at 8 bases. CDR3 length: 18 amino acids. The trim removed 1 base at V and 4 bases at J, leaving 12 bases unmatched. The CDR3 reads CASSLVPLSRGLGNTIYF. In nucleotides, the CDR3 is TGTGCCAGCAGTTTAGTCCCCCTCAGCAGGGGGCTGGGAAACACCATATATTTT.

This chain connects TRBV7-2 to TRBJ1-3; possible D gene TRBD1, 6 bases. In germline, CDR1 is SGHTA, CDR2 FQGNSA. The V end was cut by 5 bases, the J end by 0 bases, with 14 bases between. The length of the CDR3 is 16 residues. CDR3 nucleotides: TGTGCCAGCAGCCTCAACAGGGATCCCTCTGGAAACACCATATATTTT. It codes for CASSLNRDPSGNTIYF. Using reference TRBV7-2 and TRBJ1-3 for the parts outside the CDR3, the full variable domain is GAGVSQSPSNKVTEKGKDVELRCDPISGHTALYWYRQSLGQGLEFLIYFQGNSAPDKSGLPSDRFSAERTGGSVSTLTIQRTQQEDSAVYLCASSLNRDPSGNTIYFGEGSWLTVV.

This clonotype was seen a single time. The V gene is TRBV18, the J gene TRBJ2-7; maybe TRBD2 (6 bases). Trimming removed 3 bases from V and 5 bases from J, with 14 bases in between. CDR3 length: 14 amino acids. Germline V gives CDR1 KGHSH, CDR2 LQKENI. CDR3 protein: CASSPVLAGDEQYF. CDR3 nucleotides: TGTGCCAGCTCACCGGTACTAGCTGGAGACGAGCAGTACTTC.

The chain joins TRBV9 to TRBJ2-5; D is possibly TRBD1 (5 bases). The V end lost 1 base, the J end lost 2 bases, and 6 bases lay between the germline ends. The CDR3 has 13 amino acids. Germline V lookup: CDR1 SGDLS, CDR2 YYNGEE. The DNA for the CDR3 is TGTGCCAGCAGCGTAAGACAGCAAGAGACCCAGTACTTC. It specifies CASSVRQQETQYF.

The chain recombines TRBV5-1 with TRBJ2-7, with D perhaps TRBD2 (6 bases). Trimming stripped 2 bases from V and 0 bases from J, with 9 bases between. The CDR3 loop spans 14 amino acids. From germline, CDR1 is SGHRS and CDR2 YFSETQ. CDR3 coding DNA: TGCGCCAGCAGCTTTGGGGGGAGCTCCTACGAGCAGTACTTC. It encodes CASSFGGSSYEQYF.

This clonotype is medium-sized. The DNA of the CDR3 is TGTGCCACCAGTGATGGGACGGAGGACCCGGGGGCCCTCCACTTT. Translation: CATSDGTEDPGALHF. J is TRBJ1-6 and V is TRBV24-1; the D gene is possibly TRBD1 (5 bases). The CDR3 is 15 amino acids. Germline V gene data show CDR1 as KGHDR and CDR2 as SFDVKD. V was cut by 3 bases and J by 14 bases, with 19 bases left in between.

By share, this clonotype ranks as medium-sized. V gene TRBV2 combines with J gene TRBJ1-1; a weak D match, TRBD1 (6 bases). The germline gives CDR1 SNHLY, CDR2 FYNNEI. The V gene lost 6 bases and the J gene lost 7 bases, with 12 bases spanning the gap. The CDR3 extends over 12 amino acids. This CDR3 reads CASSPGGSEAFF. As DNA, the CDR3 is TGTGCCAGCAGCCCCGGGGGCAGTGAAGCTTTCTTT.

In its sample, this clonotype was seen a few times. This sequence joins TRBV10-3 and TRBJ2-3; 15 bases agree with TRBD2. Germline assignment: CDR1 ENHRY and CDR2 SYGVKD. J lost 6 bases, V lost 6 bases, and 1 base had no gene match. This CDR3 has 14 residues. The CDR3: CAISGTSGGDTQYF. The CDR3 bases are TGTGCCATCAGCGGGACTAGCGGGGGGGATACGCAGTATTTT.

This clonotype was seen more than once but under ten times. The chain combines TRBV6-1 with TRBJ2-7; TRBD1 aligns across 8 bases. Germline V gene lookup returns CDR1 MNHNS and CDR2 SASEGT. The CDR3 runs 15 residues. The V segment lost 6 bases and the J segment 5 bases; nucleotides outside the gene matches: 12. The CDR3 DNA reads as TGTGCCAGCAGCTTCGGCAGGGGGCTAATCAACGAGCAGTACTTC. This gives the protein CASSFGRGLINEQYF.

The chain links TRBV3-1 to TRBJ1-2; D gene unclear. The CDR3 extends over 15 amino acids. Germline loops: CDR1 LGHDT, CDR2 YNNKEL (reference sequence). The ends were cut back, 0 bases at V and 3 bases at J, with 11 bases in the middle. The CDR3 region is CASSQDQARYYGYTF. Here the CDR3 DNA reads TGTGCCAGCAGCCAAGATCAGGCCAGGTACTATGGCTACACCTTC.

J is TRBJ1-1 and V is TRBV27; D possibly corresponds to TRBD1 (6 bases). The CDR3 has 14 residues. The V end was cut by 5 bases, the J end by 0 bases, with 10 bases between. Germline CDR1 is MNHEY and CDR2 is SMNVEV (reference sequence). CDR3 region: CASSLQGMNTEAFF. CDR3 sequence (DNA): TGTGCCAGCAGTCTACAGGGCATGAACACTGAAGCTTTCTTT.

A single count supports this clonotype. The V call is TRBV5-1, the J call TRBJ1-2; 7 nucleotides align to TRBD1. The length of the CDR3 is 14 residues. After removal of 0 bases from V and 3 bases from J, the junction contained 2 bases not matched to a gene. Germline V lookup: CDR1 SGHRS, CDR2 YFSETQ. The CDR3 spells CASSLAGQDYGYTF. DNA of the CDR3: TGCGCCAGCAGCTTGGCCGGACAGGACTATGGCTACACCTTC.

This chain uses TRBV12-3 or TRBV12-4 with TRBJ2-5; D perhaps matches TRBD2 (6 bases). CDR3 size: 15 residues. Trimming pared 2 bases from V and 3 bases from J, leaving 13 bases between. The DNA for the CDR3 is TGTGCCAGCAGTTTATATGGCGGGGCGAAAGAGACCCAGTACTTC. Translation: CASSLYGGAKETQYF.

This clonotype has only a few counts. The genes are TRBV20-1 and TRBJ2-1, with TRBD2 matching 7 bases. The length of the CDR3 is 13 residues. Germline CDR1 DFQATT, CDR2 SNEGSKA (reference sequence). The junction had 1 base not matched to a gene; V was cut back by 4 bases and J by 1 base. CDR3 region: CSAMGGSYNEQFF. The CDR3 DNA reads TGCAGTGCTATGGGGGGGTCCTACAATGAGCAGTTCTTC.

The genes are TRBV20-1 and TRBJ1-2; D gene unclear. This CDR3 is 12 amino acids long. CDR1 and CDR2 (germline): DFQATT, SNEGSKA (reference sequence). The V gene lost 4 bases and the J gene lost 3 bases, with 9 bases spanning the gap. This CDR3 reads CSAIDTYYGYTF. Here the CDR3 DNA reads TGCAGTGCTATCGACACCTACTATGGCTACACCTTC.

This clonotype ranks as medium-sized. The chain links TRBV20-1 to TRBJ1-2, with 7 nucleotides matching TRBD1. The CDR3 has 14 residues. The germline gives CDR1 DFQATT, CDR2 SNEGSKA (reference sequence). V shed 7 bases, J shed 1 base, and the junction held 9 bases outside the gene matches. The CDR3 spells CSGVQGLSNYGYTF. The CDR3 region has the DNA TGCAGTGGAGTACAGGGGTTAAGTAACTATGGCTACACCTTC.

This clonotype was counted between two and nine times. This chain uses TRBV9 with TRBJ2-7; tentative D call: TRBD1 (5 bases). The CDR3 is made up of 15 amino acids. The germline CDR1 and CDR2 sequences are SGDLS and YYNGEE. V lost 4 bases and J lost 2, with 16 bases in between. CDR3 residues: CASSPRALSAYEQYF. The CDR3 region has the DNA TGTGCCAGCAGCCCCAGGGCCCTTTCCGCCTACGAGCAGTACTTC. Supplemented by reference TRBV9 and TRBJ2-7, the full variable domain reads DSGVTQTPKHLITATGQRVTLRCSPRSGDLSVYWYQQSLDQGLQFLIQYYNGEERAKGNILERFSAQQFPDLHSELNLSSLELGDSALYFCASSPRALSAYEQYFGPGTRLTVT.

The chain links TRBV12-3 or TRBV12-4 to TRBJ2-4, with D perhaps matching TRBD2 (6 bases). This CDR3 is 14 amino acids long. The germline V and J ends were trimmed by 5 bases and 8 bases, with 16 bases remaining between them. The CDR3 loop is CASSPGTPGDIQYF. The DNA of the CDR3 is TGTGCCAGCAGTCCCGGGACTCCGGGGGACATTCAGTACTTC.

This clonotype was seen a few times. The chain carries TRBV7-3 and TRBJ1-1; no firm D call. Germline values: CDR1 SGHTA, CDR2 FQGTGA. V lost 1 base and J 0 bases, leaving 9 bases between the germline ends. This CDR3 comprises 15 residues. The CDR3 DNA is TGTGCCAGCAGCTTAAACCCCGGGGTGAACACTGAAGCTTTCTTT. As protein: CASSLNPGVNTEAFF.

The DNA for the CDR3 is TGTGCCAGCAGCTTAACGAACACCGGGGAGCTGTTTTTT. Translated, it gives CASSLTNTGELFF. The chain employs TRBV7-3 and TRBJ2-2; D unresolved. The CDR3 covers 13 residues. Germline CDR1 is SGHTA and CDR2 is FQGTGA. Trimming removed 0 bases at V and 1 base at J, with 0 bases between.

By frequency in the sample, this clonotype is medium-sized. The rearrangement links TRBV7-2 to TRBJ2-3; the match to TRBD2 covers 7 bases. V shed 5 bases and J 11 bases; nucleotides not matched to a gene: 19. The CDR3 contains 16 residues. Germline V gene lookup returns CDR1 SGHTA and CDR2 FQGNSA. The CDR3 here is CASSPSSGPSGGGQYF. The CDR3 bases are TGTGCCAGCAGCCCAAGTTCTGGGCCCTCGGGAGGAGGGCAGTATTTT.

The chain carries TRBV12-3 or TRBV12-4 and TRBJ2-3; possible D gene TRBD2, 6 bases. V was cut by 3 bases and J by 4 bases, with 11 bases left in between. This CDR3 is 14 amino acids long. The chain's CDR3 is CASSFAGGADTQYF. The CDR3 DNA sequence: TGTGCCAGCAGTTTCGCGGGCGGGGCAGATACGCAGTATTTT.

This clonotype was counted between two and nine times. The genes are TRBV19 and TRBJ2-2, with 8 bases that match TRBD1. V was pared by 1 base and J by 4 bases, with 8 bases of the junction left unmatched. The CDR3 contains 17 residues. Germline lookup yields CDR1 LNHDA and CDR2 SQIVND (reference sequence). For the CDR3, the DNA is TGTGCCAGTAGTATAGGGCCGGGACAGGCTACCACCGGGGAGCTGTTTTTT. Its translation is CASSIGPGQATTGELFF.

This clonotype occurred a few times. V usage is TRBV6-1 and J usage is TRBJ1-2; perhaps TRBD1 as D (5 bases). The CDR3 totals 14 residues. V gave up 10 bases and J gave up 4 bases, with 19 bases separating them. CDR1 is MNHNS and CDR2 is SASEGT in the germline V gene. CDR3 DNA sequence: TGTGCCACCCACCCGGGGGGACTTCTCTATGGCTACACCTTC. Protein sequence: CATHPGGLLYGYTF.

The sample holds a few counts of this clonotype. The chain employs TRBV18 and TRBJ2-5; D ambiguous. The CDR3 totals 14 residues. CDR1 is KGHSH, CDR2 LQKENI, per germline. The V and J ends lost 0 bases and 1 base respectively, with 6 bases between them. CDR3 sequence reads: CASSPPSRQETQYF. CDR3 coding DNA: TGTGCCAGCTCACCACCGTCCCGCCAAGAGACCCAGTACTTC.

The J gene is TRBJ2-5, the V gene TRBV5-4; 7 bases fit TRBD2. This CDR3 region has 13 residues. Unmatched junction bases numbered 2, after V lost 4 bases and J lost 2 bases. Looked up from germline, CDR1 is SGHNT and CDR2 is YYREEE (reference sequence). The CDR3 coding sequence is TGTGCCAGCAGCCGGGGACTACAAGAGACCCAGTACTTC. Protein: CASSRGLQETQYF.

V usage is TRBV29-1 and J usage is TRBJ1-1; the D is unclear. This CDR3 region has 13 residues. Germline V CDR1 and CDR2: SQVTM, ANQGSEA. V lost 7 bases and J 0 bases, leaving 12 bases between the germline ends. The CDR3 DNA reads TGCAGCGGCTACAGAGACATGAACACTGAAGCTTTCTTT. It yields the protein CSGYRDMNTEAFF.

The chain combines TRBV5-1 with TRBJ2-7; 9 bases line up with TRBD1. This CDR3 contains 14 residues. Germline V gene sequence: CDR1 SGHRS, CDR2 YFSETQ. V lost 4 bases to trimming and J lost 5 bases; unmatched junction nucleotides: 7. The DNA for the CDR3 is TGCGCCAGCAGCGCGACAGGGGGTCAAGACGAGCAGTACTTC. It yields the protein CASSATGGQDEQYF.

In this sample, this clonotype turned up a few times. The chain joins TRBV12-3 or TRBV12-4 to TRBJ1-5; possible D gene TRBD1, 5 bases. The CDR3 length is 14 residues. Trimming stripped 5 bases from V and 7 bases from J, with 15 bases between. The CDR3 nucleotides read TGTGCCAGCAGTCCTGGGGGGGGTGGGCAGCCCCAGCATTTT. Protein sequence: CASSPGGGGQPQHF.

The genes are TRBV19 and TRBJ1-4; D not resolved. The ends were cut back, 3 bases at V and 8 bases at J, with 4 bases in the middle. The germline V gene has CDR1 LNHDA and CDR2 SQIVND (reference sequence). The CDR3 spans 11 residues. CDR3 sequence reads: CASSIREKLFF. CDR3 coding DNA: TGTGCCAGTAGTATTCGCGAAAAACTGTTTTTT.

The chain uses TRBV7-2 and TRBJ2-7; no reliable D call. The CDR3 is made up of 13 amino acids. V was clipped by 5 bases and J by 3 bases, with 11 bases between them. Germline V gives CDR1 SGHTA, CDR2 FQGNSA. This CDR3 reads CASSPTSFYEQYF. For the CDR3, the DNA is TGTGCCAGCAGCCCCACAAGCTTCTACGAGCAGTACTTC.